The clone carrying this T cell receptor (beta chain) has at least ten counts. This sample stems from a study of Graves' ophthalmopathy and Graves' hyperthyroidism. Patients were excluded if they had other autoimmune diseases or uncontrolled infections, and likewise if pregnancy or lactation applied. RNA transcripts served as template for amplifying TCR beta CDR3 sequences. After a first-round RT-PCR with HTBI primers, a second-round multiplex PCR was run. TCRdb called the multiplex PCR reads again in MiXCR, with one record for every CDR3 protein. The data show 350,000 to 400,000 distinct CDR3 sequences, roughly 18% seen once. Germline-derived CDR1 and CDR2 are DFQATT and SNEGSKA (reference sequence). CDR3 size: 16 residues. Trimming removed 0 bases from V and 2 bases from J; junction bases left unmatched: 5.

What was sequenced was peripheral blood. V gene TRBV20-1 combines with J gene TRBJ2-3; 10 bases match TRBD2. This TCR was sampled from a woman younger than 35 with Graves' ophthalmopathy. DNA of the CDR3: TGCAGTGCTAGAGATGAACTAGCGGGGACCACAGATACGCAGTATTTT. Translated: CSARDELAGTTDTQYF.